These 11 T cell receptor beta chains were sequenced from one sample in a study of cytomegalovirus exposure and HLA in healthy donors. Both 60 Vbeta primers and 13 Jbeta primers went into the PCR. Generated by immunoSEQ multiplex PCR, the TCRdb table keeps only in-frame clones and is missing some. This table has about 76,000 clones, roughly 81% appearing once. The sample consisted of PBMCs. The receptors were gathered from a woman in her 30s in good health and CMV-seronegative.

The V gene is TRBV9, the J gene TRBJ1-1; 7 bases map to TRBD1. This CDR3 comprises 13 residues. Germline V CDR1 and CDR2: SGDLS, YYNGEE. V was pared by 5 bases and J by 2 bases, with 3 bases of the junction left unmatched. In DNA form, the CDR3 reads TGTGCCAGCAGTACAGGGGTAAACACTGAAGCTTTCTTT. Protein product: CASSTGVNTEAFF.

This chain connects TRBV28 to TRBJ2-7; TRBD2 is a possible D gene (6 bases). Deletions cut 3 bases from V and 2 bases from J, with 11 bases between. CDR3 length: 14 amino acids. Germline values: CDR1 MDHEN, CDR2 SYDVKM. The DNA of the CDR3 is TGTGCCAGCAGTTTGCGGGACCCGACCTACGAGCAGTACTTC. Its protein is CASSLRDPTYEQYF.

This clone came up a few times. The genes are TRBV4-3 and TRBJ2-7; possibly TRBD2 for D (5 bases). Germline values: CDR1 LGHNA, CDR2 YSLEER. Trimming removed 1 base at V and 2 bases at J, with 9 bases between. This CDR3 comprises 14 residues. The CDR3: CASSQVSGTYEQYF. DNA of the CDR3: TGCGCCAGCAGCCAAGTGTCCGGGACCTACGAGCAGTACTTC.

The V gene is TRBV30, the J gene TRBJ2-5, with TRBD1 as a possible D gene (6 bases). Germline lookup yields CDR1 GTSNPN and CDR2 SVGIG (reference sequence). CDR3 length: 14 residues. V was pared by 2 bases and J by 4 bases, with 14 bases between. For the CDR3, the DNA is TGTGCCTGGAGTACAGGGATCGGAAGAGAGACCCAGTACTTC. It yields the protein CAWSTGIGRETQYF.

V and J are TRBV28 and TRBJ1-1, with 8 bases identical to TRBD1. CDR1 is MDHEN and CDR2 is SYDVKM in the germline V gene. The V gene end was trimmed by 10 bases and the J gene end by 0 bases; junction bases not matched to a gene: 13. The CDR3 totals 16 residues. The CDR3 DNA reads as TGTGCCAATCAAACCGGGACAGGAGATATGAACACTGAAGCTTTCTTT. Encoded protein: CANQTGTGDMNTEAFF.

In nucleotides, the CDR3 is TGCGCCAGCAGCCCGCGCCAGACAAACCCCACTGAAGCTTTCTTT. Residues: CASSPRQTNPTEAFF. This chain connects TRBV4-1 to TRBJ1-1; D gene ambiguous. Trimming removed 4 bases from V and 4 bases from J, with 16 bases in between. The CDR3 runs to 15 residues. Germline V CDR1 and CDR2: MGHRA, YSYEKL.

The chain has TRBV2 and TRBJ2-1; D call uncertain. The CDR3 spans 13 residues. Germline CDR1 SNHLY, CDR2 FYNNEI. Trimming removed 7 bases from V and 7 bases from J, with 14 bases in between. CDR3 in amino acids: CASNRQVSNEQFF. DNA of the CDR3: TGTGCCAGCAATCGACAAGTCTCTAATGAGCAGTTCTTC.

A single count supports this clone. The chain recombines TRBV15 with TRBJ1-2; TRBD1 is a possible D gene (6 bases). V was trimmed by 2 bases and J by 5 bases, leaving 9 bases between them. Germline V gene data show CDR1 as LNHNV and CDR2 as YYDKDF (reference sequence). CDR3 size: 13 residues. CDR3 DNA sequence: TGTGCCACCAGCAGAACCGGACAGTATGGCTACACCTTC. Translated: CATSRTGQYGYTF.

The chain employs TRBV7-9 and TRBJ2-3, with D unclear. Germline-derived CDR1 and CDR2 are SEHNR and FQNEAQ (reference sequence). The CDR3 runs to 16 residues. V lost 1 base and J lost 1, with 12 bases in between. The CDR3 DNA follows: TGTGCCAGCAGCTTAGACGGCGGAGCTGGCACAGATACGCAGTATTTT. Protein sequence: CASSLDGGAGTDTQYF.

The gene calls are TRBV6-1 and TRBJ1-4; the D gene is possibly TRBD1 (6 bases). The V gene's germline CDR1 is MNHNS and CDR2 SASEGT. V was trimmed by 1 base and J by 4 bases, leaving 10 bases between them. This CDR3 has 15 amino acids. The CDR3 protein is CASSEGTVRNEKLFF. As DNA, the CDR3 is TGTGCCAGCAGTGAAGGGACAGTACGTAATGAAAAACTGTTTTTT.

This chain connects TRBV9 to TRBJ2-3, with D possibly matching TRBD1 (7 bases). CDR1 and CDR2 from the germline V gene are SGDLS and YYNGEE. CDR3 length: 17 residues. V lost 4 bases and J lost 2, with 20 bases in between. This CDR3 reads CASSTGAPGTYTDTQYF. The CDR3 region has the DNA TGTGCCAGCAGCACAGGGGCGCCCGGGACTTACACAGATACGCAGTATTTT.